This TCR beta chain came from a study of PD-1 blockade in classical Hodgkin lymphoma. This CDR3 contains 15 residues. V gave up 4 bases and J gave up 5 bases; unmatched junction bases: 8. CDR1 and CDR2 (germline): LNHNV, YYDKDF (reference sequence). Clones were sequenced by immunoSEQ multiplex PCR, and TCRdb holds only the in-frame ones, with some missing. The sample lists just under 65,000 clones, about 90% occurring once. Documented time point: cycle 4 day 1 (C4D1), after 6 weeks of nivolumab. Following autologous stem cell transplantation, relapse occurred in every patient, and exposure to brentuximab vedotin varied.

The chain uses TRBV15 and TRBJ2-3; TRBD2 agrees at 8 bases. The clonotype originates from a human donor with classical Hodgkin lymphoma. Sequencing used peripheral blood mononuclear cells (PBMCs), obtained before the fourth cycle of nivolumab. For the CDR3, the DNA is TGTGCCACCAGCACGGACGGGGGGGCAGGAGATACGCAGTATTTT. Encoded protein: CATSTDGGAGDTQYF.